The sequence of this T cell receptor (beta chain) was determined in a study of blood T cell repertoires in COVID-19. About the study: Samples representing acute and convalescent COVID-19 were sourced from the United States, Italy and Spain.

V dropped 4 bases and J dropped 8; count of bases not matched to a gene: 11. The CDR3 has 15 residues. The germline V gene encodes CDR1 SGDLS and CDR2 YYNGEE. Clones were read by immunoSEQ multiplex PCR, and TCRdb kept only the in-frame ones, dropping some. Of over 200,000 clones in the sample, about four fifths were seen once. The source of this sequence is a woman between 50 and 59 years old with active or convalescent COVID-19. V gene TRBV9 combines with J gene TRBJ2-1; 8 bases map to TRBD2. The source material was peripheral blood. The CDR3 protein is CASSPGTSGVYEQFF. CDR3 DNA sequence: TGTGCCAGCAGCCCCGGTACTAGCGGTGTGTATGAGCAGTTCTTC. The complete variable domain, with remaining parts taken from reference TRBV9 and TRBJ2-1, reads DSGVTQTPKHLITATGQRVTLRCSPRSGDLSVYWYQQSLDQGLQFLIQYYNGEERAKGNILERFSAQQFPDLHSELNLSSLELGDSALYFCASSPGTSGVYEQFFGPGTRLTVL.